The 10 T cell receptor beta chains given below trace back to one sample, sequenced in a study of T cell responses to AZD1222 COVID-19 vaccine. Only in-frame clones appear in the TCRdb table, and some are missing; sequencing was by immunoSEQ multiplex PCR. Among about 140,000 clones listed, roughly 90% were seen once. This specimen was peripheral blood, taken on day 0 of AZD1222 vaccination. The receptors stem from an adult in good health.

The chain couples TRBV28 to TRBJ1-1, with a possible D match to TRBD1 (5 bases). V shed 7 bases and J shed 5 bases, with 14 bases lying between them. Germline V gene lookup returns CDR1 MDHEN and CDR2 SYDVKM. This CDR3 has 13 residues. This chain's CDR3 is CASIPGGWTEAFF. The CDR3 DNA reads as TGTGCCAGCATCCCGGGGGGTTGGACTGAAGCTTTCTTT.

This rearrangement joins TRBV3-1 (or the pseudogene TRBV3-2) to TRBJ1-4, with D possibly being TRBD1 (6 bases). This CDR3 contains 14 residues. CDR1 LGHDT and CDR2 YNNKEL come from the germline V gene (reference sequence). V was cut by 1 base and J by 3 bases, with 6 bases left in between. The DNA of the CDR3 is TGTGCCAGCAGCCAAGCAGGGGCTAATGAAAAACTGTTTTTT. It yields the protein CASSQAGANEKLFF.

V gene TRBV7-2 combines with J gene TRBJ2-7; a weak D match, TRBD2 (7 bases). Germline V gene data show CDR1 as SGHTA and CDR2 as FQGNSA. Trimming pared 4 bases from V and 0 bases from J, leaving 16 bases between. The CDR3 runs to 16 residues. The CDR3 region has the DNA TGTGCCAGCAGCTCGCAGGGGACTACCAGCTCCTACGAGCAGTACTTC. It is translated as CASSSQGTTSSYEQYF. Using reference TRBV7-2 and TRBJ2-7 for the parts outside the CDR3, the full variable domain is GAGVSQSPSNKVTEKGKDVELRCDPISGHTALYWYRQSLGQGLEFLIYFQGNSAPDKSGLPSDRFSAERTGGSVSTLTIQRTQQEDSAVYLCASSSQGTTSSYEQYFGPGTRLTVT.

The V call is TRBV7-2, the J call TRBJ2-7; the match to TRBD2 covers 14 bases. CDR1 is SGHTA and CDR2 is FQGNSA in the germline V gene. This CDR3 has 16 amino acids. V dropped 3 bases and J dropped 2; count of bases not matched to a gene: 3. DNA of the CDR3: TGTGCCAGCAGCTTCGGGGGACTAGCGGGAGCCTACGAGCAGTACTTC. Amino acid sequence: CASSFGGLAGAYEQYF.

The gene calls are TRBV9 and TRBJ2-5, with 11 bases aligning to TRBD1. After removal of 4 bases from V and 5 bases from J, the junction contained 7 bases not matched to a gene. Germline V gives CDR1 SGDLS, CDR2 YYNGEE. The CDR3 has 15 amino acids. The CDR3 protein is CASSPGTGGLETQYF. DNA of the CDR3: TGTGCCAGCAGCCCCGGGACAGGGGGTTTGGAGACCCAGTACTTC.

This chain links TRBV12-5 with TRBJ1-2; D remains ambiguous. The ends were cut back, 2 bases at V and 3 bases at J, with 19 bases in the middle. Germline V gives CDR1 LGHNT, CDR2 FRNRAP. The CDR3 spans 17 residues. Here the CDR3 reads CASGLTPGATSDYGYTF. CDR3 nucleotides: TGTGCTAGTGGTTTGACACCGGGAGCTACTTCTGACTATGGCTACACCTTC.

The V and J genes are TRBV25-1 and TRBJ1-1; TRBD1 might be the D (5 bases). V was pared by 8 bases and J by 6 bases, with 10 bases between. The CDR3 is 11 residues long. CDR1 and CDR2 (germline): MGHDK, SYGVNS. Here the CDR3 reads CASGGAAEAFF. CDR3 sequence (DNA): TGTGCCAGCGGCGGGGCCGCTGAAGCTTTCTTT.

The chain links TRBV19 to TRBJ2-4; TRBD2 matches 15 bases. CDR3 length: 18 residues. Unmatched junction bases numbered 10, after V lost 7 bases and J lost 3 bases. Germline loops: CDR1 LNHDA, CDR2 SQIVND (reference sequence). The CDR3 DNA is TGTGCCAGTACCGGAGGACTAGCGGGAGGGCCGGGCAAAAACATTCAGTACTTC. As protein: CASTGGLAGGPGKNIQYF.

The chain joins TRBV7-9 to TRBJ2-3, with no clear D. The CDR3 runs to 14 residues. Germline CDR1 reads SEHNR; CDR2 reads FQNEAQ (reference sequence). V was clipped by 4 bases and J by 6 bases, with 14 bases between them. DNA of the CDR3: TGTGCCAGCAGCTCTTATGGCCCCAGGGATACGCAGTATTTT. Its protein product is CASSSYGPRDTQYF. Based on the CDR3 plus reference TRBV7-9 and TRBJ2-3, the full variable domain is DTGVSQNPRHKITKRGQNVTFRCDPISEHNRLYWYRQTLGQGPEFLTYFQNEAQLEKSRLLSDRFSAERPKGSFSTLEIQRTEQGDSAMYLCASSSYGPRDTQYFGPGTRLTVL.

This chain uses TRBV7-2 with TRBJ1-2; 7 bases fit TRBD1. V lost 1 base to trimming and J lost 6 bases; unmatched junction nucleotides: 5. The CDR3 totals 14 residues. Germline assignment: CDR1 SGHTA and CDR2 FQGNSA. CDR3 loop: CASSLVAGQHGYTF. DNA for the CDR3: TGTGCCAGCAGCTTAGTGGCGGGACAGCATGGCTACACCTTC.